This TCR beta chain was captured by sequencing in a study of patients and donors after allogeneic stem cell transplantation. TCRdb re-derived calls from the RT-PCR reads in MiXCR, one entry per CDR3 protein. The sample shows roughly 140,000 distinct CDR3 sequences, approximately 40% of them seen only once. Unmatched junction bases numbered 7, after V lost 0 bases and J lost 5 bases. The CDR3 has 16 amino acids. Germline-derived CDR1 and CDR2 are MNHEY and SVGAGI. Sequencing used blood, either unsorted or a sorted T cell fraction (not recorded which). This clonotype was obtained from a human donor who was either an allogeneic HSCT recipient or a stem cell or donor lymphocyte infusion donor (not recorded which). It is not recorded whose cells these are; they may come from a transplant donor. The chain joins TRBV6-5 to TRBJ2-3; 8 positions agree with TRBD1. CDR3: CASSYSGTGGRDTQYF. CDR3 DNA: TGTGCCAGCAGTTACTCCGGCACAGGGGGGAGAGATACGCAGTATTTT.